The 18 T cell receptor beta chains below come from one sample, sequenced in a study of blood T cell repertoires in COVID-19. Sequencing used immunoSEQ multiplex PCR; TCRdb keeps in-frame clones, though not all of them. Altogether around 160,000 clones are present, about 86% being singletons, with the ten largest covering less than 1%. The specimen was peripheral blood. Receptors were obtained from a man aged 18 to 30 with acute or convalescent COVID-19.

V usage is TRBV24-1 and J usage is TRBJ1-2, with D possibly being TRBD1 (5 bases). V was pared by 4 bases and J by 5 bases, with 13 bases between. The germline V gene encodes CDR1 KGHDR and CDR2 SFDVKD. The CDR3 runs 14 residues. CDR3 protein: CATSDPTERYGYTF. The CDR3 DNA reads TGTGCCACCAGTGACCCGACAGAGAGATATGGCTACACCTTC.

The genes are TRBV11-2 and TRBJ1-2; D remains ambiguous. V lost 6 bases, J lost 4 bases, and 15 bases lay in between. The CDR3 has 14 amino acids. Germline V CDR1 and CDR2: SGHAT, FQNNGV. The DNA for the CDR3 is TGTGCCAGCAGTTACGGGTCGAGTGGCTATGGCTACACCTTC. Its protein is CASSYGSSGYGYTF.

This clone was recorded only once. The chain uses TRBV30 and TRBJ2-3; perhaps TRBD2 as D (6 bases). This CDR3 contains 13 residues. V was cut by 8 bases and J by 1 base, with 13 bases left in between. Germline CDR1 reads GTSNPN; CDR2 reads SVGIG (reference sequence). Here the CDR3 reads CAREGGGTDTQYF. DNA for the CDR3: TGTGCCCGAGAAGGCGGGGGCACAGATACGCAGTATTTT.

The gene calls are TRBV19 and TRBJ2-5; D is undetermined. CDR3 length: 16 amino acids. V shed 1 base and J shed 2 bases, with 14 bases lying between them. The germline CDR1 and CDR2 sequences are LNHDA and SQIVND (reference sequence). CDR3 amino acids: CASSIVVASRQETQYF. CDR3 nucleotides: TGTGCCAGTAGTATAGTTGTGGCTAGTAGGCAAGAGACCCAGTACTTC.

The chain links TRBV7-8 to TRBJ2-7; D gene unclear. The CDR3 sequence is 16 residues long. The V end was cut by 1 base, the J end by 0 bases, with 13 bases between. Germline CDR1 reads SGHVS; CDR2 reads FQNEAQ. The CDR3 DNA follows: TGTGCCAGCAGCTTAGTTCGCCGTCTGAGCTCCTACGAGCAGTACGTC. This translates into CASSLVRRLSSYEQYV.

The chain combines TRBV7-7 with TRBJ2-7, with TRBD1 matching 8 bases. The CDR3 length is 16 residues. V was clipped by 2 bases and J by 3 bases; unmatched bases: 9. Per germline, CDR1 SSHAT and CDR2 FNYEAQ (reference sequence). CDR3 residues: CASSLKDRVSFYEQYF. The DNA for the CDR3 is TGTGCCAGCAGCTTAAAGGACAGGGTCTCATTCTACGAGCAGTACTTC. The entire variable domain, with the rest obtained from reference TRBV7-7 and TRBJ2-7, is as follows: GAGVSQSPRYKVTKRGQDVTLRCDPISSHATLYWYQQALGQGPEFLTYFNYEAQPDKSGLPSDRFSAERPEGSISTLTIQRTEQRDSAMYRCASSLKDRVSFYEQYFGPGTRLTVT.

V gene TRBV6-5 combines with J gene TRBJ2-7; D unresolved. Looked up from germline, CDR1 is MNHEY and CDR2 is SVGAGI. CDR3 length equals 12 residues. Trimming stripped 6 bases from V and 1 base from J, with 7 bases between. The CDR3: CASRTESYEQYF. The CDR3 DNA reads TGTGCCAGCAGGACTGAATCCTACGAGCAGTACTTC.

This chain links TRBV7-9 with TRBJ2-5, with 9 bases that match TRBD1. The germline V gene has CDR1 SEHNR and CDR2 FQNEAQ (reference sequence). The CDR3 has 17 residues. The V segment lost 1 base and the J segment 3 bases; nucleotides outside the gene matches: 9. The CDR3 bases are TGTGCCAGCAGCTTAGGGGACAGGGCTATAGGAGAAGAGACCCAGTACTTC. Translation gives CASSLGDRAIGEETQYF.

The J gene is TRBJ1-3, the V gene TRBV6-5; 7 bases agree with TRBD1. CDR3 length: 14 amino acids. Germline V CDR1 and CDR2: MNHEY, SVGAGI. With 7 bases clipped from V and 5 bases from J, the junction kept 8 bases outside the gene matches. CDR3 DNA: TGTGCCAGCACCTCGGAGGGGGCTAGAAACACCATATATTTT. It translates to CASTSEGARNTIYF.

This clone was seen more than once but under ten times. The J gene is TRBJ2-1, the V gene TRBV9, with 7 positions matching TRBD2. Germline lookup yields CDR1 SGDLS and CDR2 YYNGEE. V lost 4 bases to trimming and J lost 2 bases; unmatched junction nucleotides: 9. The CDR3 has 16 residues. The CDR3 bases are TGTGCCAGCAGCTATGGAAGCGGGGCCGCCTACAATGAGCAGTTCTTC. This gives the protein CASSYGSGAAYNEQFF. The full variable domain, its missing parts supplied by reference TRBV9 and TRBJ2-1, is DSGVTQTPKHLITATGQRVTLRCSPRSGDLSVYWYQQSLDQGLQFLIQYYNGEERAKGNILERFSAQQFPDLHSELNLSSLELGDSALYFCASSYGSGAAYNEQFFGPGTRLTVL.

V is TRBV7-6 and J is TRBJ2-3; 11 bases line up with TRBD2. This CDR3 region has 17 residues. The trim removed 0 bases at V and 3 bases at J, leaving 5 bases unmatched. Germline CDR1 is SGHVS and CDR2 is FNYEAQ. CDR3 DNA sequence: TGTGCCAGCAGCTTAGCAGAGACTAGCGGGGCAACAGATACGCAGTATTTT. Its translation: CASSLAETSGATDTQYF.

This rearrangement joins TRBV15 to TRBJ1-4; no clear D. This CDR3 region has 16 residues. From germline, CDR1 is LNHNV and CDR2 YYDKDF (reference sequence). V was shortened by 2 bases and J by 7 bases, with 17 bases between the two germline ends. In DNA, the CDR3 is TGTGCCACCAGCAGAACCCACGGGGTCAGCGGTGAAAAACTGTTTTTT. This codes for CATSRTHGVSGEKLFF. The entire variable domain, with the rest obtained from reference TRBV15 and TRBJ1-4, is as follows: DAMVIQNPRYQVTQFGKPVTLSCSQTLNHNVMYWYQQKSSQAPKLLFHYYDKDFNNEADTPDNFQSRRPNTSFCFLDIRSPGLGDTAMYLCATSRTHGVSGEKLFFGSGTQLSVL.

This chain links TRBV5-4 with TRBJ2-1, with a possible D match to TRBD2 (6 bases). This CDR3 comprises 15 residues. Trimming removed 0 bases from V and 2 bases from J, with 9 bases in between. From germline, CDR1 is SGHNT and CDR2 YYREEE (reference sequence). The CDR3: CASSLVAGTYNEQFF. As DNA, the CDR3 is TGTGCCAGCAGCTTGGTGGCGGGAACCTACAATGAGCAGTTCTTC.

The chain has TRBV19 and TRBJ1-1; TRBD1 agrees at 9 bases. Germline trimming cut 5 bases from V and 11 bases from J; bases unmatched to any gene: 12. The germline V gene encodes CDR1 LNHDA and CDR2 SQIVND (reference sequence). CDR3 length: 14 amino acids. The CDR3 is CASSPLSGTGMAFF. Written as DNA, the CDR3 is TGTGCCAGTAGTCCCCTGTCCGGGACAGGGATGGCTTTCTTT.

The gene calls are TRBV19 and TRBJ1-5; TRBD1 aligns across 7 bases. CDR1 is LNHDA, CDR2 SQIVND, per germline (reference sequence). The V gene end was trimmed by 7 bases and the J gene end by 1 base; junction bases not matched to a gene: 10. The length of the CDR3 is 16 residues. The CDR3 loop is CASMVGQAGSNQPQHF. Written as DNA, the CDR3 is TGTGCCAGTATGGTTGGACAGGCTGGAAGCAATCAGCCCCAGCATTTT.

The V call is TRBV7-9, the J call TRBJ2-7, with 8 bases lining up with TRBD2. CDR1 and CDR2 from the germline V gene are SEHNR and FQNEAQ (reference sequence). Losses at the gene ends were 4 bases for V and 5 bases for J; bases not matched to a gene: 4. The CDR3 has 13 amino acids. CDR3 in DNA: TGTGCCAGCAGCTCCCGGGAGGGCAACGAGCAGTACTTC. Amino acid sequence: CASSSREGNEQYF.

This chain uses TRBV6-6 with TRBJ2-1; D is ambiguous. Deletions cut 2 bases from V and 6 bases from J, with 14 bases between. CDR3 length equals 15 residues. Germline-derived CDR1 and CDR2 are MNHNY and SVGAGI (reference sequence). This CDR3 is CASSYAQAGFNEQFF. The CDR3 DNA reads as TGTGCCAGCAGTTACGCGCAGGCTGGGTTCAATGAGCAGTTCTTC.

V usage is TRBV25-1 and J usage is TRBJ1-1; no clear D. The CDR3 is made up of 11 amino acids. Germline V gives CDR1 MGHDK, CDR2 SYGVNS. V lost 6 bases and J lost 7, with 9 bases in between. The CDR3 loop reads CASSVGVEAFF. As DNA, the CDR3 is TGTGCCAGCAGCGTCGGTGTTGAAGCTTTCTTT.